This T cell receptor beta chain was identified in a study of T cell responses to AZD1222 COVID-19 vaccine. Some clones are missing from TCRdb's copy, which holds only in-frame ones; the method was immunoSEQ multiplex PCR. This table has approximately 57,000 clones, approximately 84% appearing once. A remark on this clone: As yet, its antigen is unknown.

The study, taken as a whole, reports: Spike-specific TCR breadth and depth rose after two AZD1222 doses. Among vaccine-associated CD4 TCRs, coverage spanned spike, with dominance at 160-218 and 743-854. A reported finding is that nearly half of spike-specific TCRs target unmutated variant regions. Females outnumbered males among donors, who were mostly white British; clonal diversity was possibly underestimated.

The ends were cut back, 5 bases at V and 5 bases at J, with 12 bases in the middle. The CDR3 is 13 amino acids. Germline CDR1 reads SGHVS; CDR2 reads FNYEAQ. The V and J genes are TRBV7-6 and TRBJ1-1; the D is unclear. Sequencing was performed on peripheral blood, taken on day 0 of AZD1222 vaccination. This sequence was found in an adult in good health. CDR3 in amino acids: CASSAGPRTEAFF. In DNA, the CDR3 is TGTGCCAGCAGCGCGGGCCCAAGAACTGAAGCTTTCTTT.